This T cell receptor (beta chain) was retrieved from a study of blood T cell repertoires in COVID-19. Produced via immunoSEQ multiplex PCR; TCRdb's table is partial and in-frame only. The sample contains some 260,000 clones, 82% of which appear only once. Germline loops: CDR1 LGHDT, CDR2 YNNKEL (reference sequence). The CDR3 is made up of 15 amino acids. V was pared by 0 bases and J by 6 bases, with 12 bases between. This TCR was recovered from a woman over 75 with active or convalescent COVID-19. The J gene is TRBJ1-5, the V gene TRBV3-1 (or the pseudogene TRBV3-2); the D is unclear. Sequencing was carried out using peripheral blood. The CDR3 DNA is TGTGCCAGCAGCCAAGATCCTGCAGGTAGTCAGCCCCAGCATTTT. This encodes CASSQDPAGSQPQHF.